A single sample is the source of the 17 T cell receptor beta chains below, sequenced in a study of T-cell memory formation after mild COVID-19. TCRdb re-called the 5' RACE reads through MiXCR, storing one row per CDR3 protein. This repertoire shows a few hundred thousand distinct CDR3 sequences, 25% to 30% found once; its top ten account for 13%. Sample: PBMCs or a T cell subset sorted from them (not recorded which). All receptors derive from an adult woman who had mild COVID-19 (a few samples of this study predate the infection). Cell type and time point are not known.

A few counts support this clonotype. In DNA, the CDR3 is TGCGCCAGCAGCTTGGTAGGGGGGGCCTCAAGCCCCTCAGATACGCAGTATTTT. Encoded protein: CASSLVGGASSPSDTQYF. V is TRBV5-1 and J is TRBJ2-3; TRBD2 might be the D (7 bases). CDR3 length equals 18 residues. With 0 bases removed from V and 4 bases from J, the gap between germline ends came to 21 bases. Germline assignment: CDR1 SGHRS and CDR2 YFSETQ.

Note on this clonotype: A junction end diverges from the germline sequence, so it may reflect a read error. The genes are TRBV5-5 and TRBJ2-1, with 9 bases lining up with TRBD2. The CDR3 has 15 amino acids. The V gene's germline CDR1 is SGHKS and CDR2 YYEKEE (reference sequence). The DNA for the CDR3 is TGTGCAAGCAGTTCCCAGGCGGGAGGGTTAGAGGAGCAGTTCTTC. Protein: CASSSQAGGLEEQFF.

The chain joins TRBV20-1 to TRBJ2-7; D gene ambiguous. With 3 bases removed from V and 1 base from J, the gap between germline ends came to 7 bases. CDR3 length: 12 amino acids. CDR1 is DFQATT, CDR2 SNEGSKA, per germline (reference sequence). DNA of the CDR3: TGCAGTGCTAGGATGTATTCCTACGAGCAGTACTTC. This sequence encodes CSARMYSYEQYF.

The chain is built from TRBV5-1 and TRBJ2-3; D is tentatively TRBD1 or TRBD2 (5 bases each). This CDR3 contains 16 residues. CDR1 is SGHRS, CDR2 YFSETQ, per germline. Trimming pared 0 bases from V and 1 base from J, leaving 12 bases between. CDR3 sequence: CASSLDGGWGTDTQYF. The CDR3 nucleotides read TGCGCCAGCAGCTTGGATGGGGGATGGGGCACAGATACGCAGTATTTT.

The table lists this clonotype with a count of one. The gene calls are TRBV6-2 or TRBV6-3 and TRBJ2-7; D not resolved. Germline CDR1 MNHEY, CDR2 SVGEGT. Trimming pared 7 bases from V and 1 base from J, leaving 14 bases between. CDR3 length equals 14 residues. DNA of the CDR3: TGTGCCAGCATCTCGGGCCCCCTATCCTACGAGCAGTACTTC. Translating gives CASISGPLSYEQYF.

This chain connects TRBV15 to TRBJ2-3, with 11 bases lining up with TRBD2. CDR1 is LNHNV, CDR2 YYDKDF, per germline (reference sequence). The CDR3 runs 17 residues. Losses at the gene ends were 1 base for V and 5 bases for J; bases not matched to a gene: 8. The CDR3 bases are TGTGCCACCAGCAGAGGCGTAGCGGGAGGGCGGTTAGATACGCAGTATTTT. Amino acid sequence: CATSRGVAGGRLDTQYF.

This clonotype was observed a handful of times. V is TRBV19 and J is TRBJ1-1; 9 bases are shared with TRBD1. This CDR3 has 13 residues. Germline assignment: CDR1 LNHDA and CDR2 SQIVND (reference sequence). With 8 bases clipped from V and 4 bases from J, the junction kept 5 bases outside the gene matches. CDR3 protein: CASWTGEGTEAFF. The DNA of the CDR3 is TGTGCCAGTTGGACAGGGGAGGGCACTGAAGCTTTCTTT. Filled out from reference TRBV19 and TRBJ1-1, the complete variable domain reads DGGITQSPKYLFRKEGQNVTLSCEQNLNHDAMYWYRQDPGQGLRLIYYSQIVNDFQKGDIAEGYSVSREKKESFPLTVTSAQKNPTAFYLCASWTGEGTEAFFGQGTRLTVV.

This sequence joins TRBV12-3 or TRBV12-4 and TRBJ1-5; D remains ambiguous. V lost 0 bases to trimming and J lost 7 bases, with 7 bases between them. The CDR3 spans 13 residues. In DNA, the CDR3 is TGTGCCAGCAGTTTAGCTTCGGGCCAGCCCCAGCATTTT. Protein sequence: CASSLASGQPQHF.

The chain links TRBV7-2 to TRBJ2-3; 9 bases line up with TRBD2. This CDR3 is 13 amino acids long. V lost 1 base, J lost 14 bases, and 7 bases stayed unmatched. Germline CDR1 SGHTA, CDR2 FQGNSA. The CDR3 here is CASSLGTSEKVYF. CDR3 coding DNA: TGTGCCAGCAGCTTAGGGACTAGCGAAAAGGTGTATTTT.

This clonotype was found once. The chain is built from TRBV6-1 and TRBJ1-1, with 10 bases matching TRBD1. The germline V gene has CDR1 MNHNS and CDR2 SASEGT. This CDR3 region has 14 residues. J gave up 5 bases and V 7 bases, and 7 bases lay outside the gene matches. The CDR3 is CASITGTGETEAFF. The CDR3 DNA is TGTGCCAGCATCACCGGGACAGGGGAGACTGAAGCTTTCTTT.

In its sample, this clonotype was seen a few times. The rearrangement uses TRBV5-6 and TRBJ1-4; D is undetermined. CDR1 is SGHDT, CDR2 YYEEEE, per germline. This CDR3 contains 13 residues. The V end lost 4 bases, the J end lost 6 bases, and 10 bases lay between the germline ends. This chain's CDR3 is CASSPVGDEKLFF. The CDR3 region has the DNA TGTGCCAGCAGCCCGGTCGGCGATGAAAAACTGTTTTTT. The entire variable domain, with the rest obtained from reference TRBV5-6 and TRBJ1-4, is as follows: DAGVTQSPTHLIKTRGQQVTLRCSPKSGHDTVSWYQQALGQGPQFIFQYYEEEERQRGNFPDRFSGHQFPNYSSELNVNALLLGDSALYLCASSPVGDEKLFFGSGTQLSVL.

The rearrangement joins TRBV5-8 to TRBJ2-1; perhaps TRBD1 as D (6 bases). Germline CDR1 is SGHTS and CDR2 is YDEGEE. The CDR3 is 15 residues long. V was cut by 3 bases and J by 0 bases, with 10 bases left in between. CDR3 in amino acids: CASSSTGYSYNEQFF. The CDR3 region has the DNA TGTGCCAGCAGCTCCACAGGGTACTCCTACAATGAGCAGTTCTTC. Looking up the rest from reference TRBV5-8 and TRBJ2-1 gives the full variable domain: EAGVTQSPTHLIKTRGQQATLRCSPISGHTSVYWYQQALGLGLQFLLWYDEGEERNRGNFPPRFSGRQFPNYSSELNVNALELEDSALYLCASSSTGYSYNEQFFGPGTRLTVL.

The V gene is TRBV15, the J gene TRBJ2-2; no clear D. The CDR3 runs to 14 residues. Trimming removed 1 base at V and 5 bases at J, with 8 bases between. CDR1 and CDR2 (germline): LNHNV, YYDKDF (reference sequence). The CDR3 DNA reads TGTGCCACCAGCAGAGCATTCACGACCGGGGAGCTGTTTTTT. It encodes CATSRAFTTGELFF.

CDR3 DNA sequence: TGTGCCAGCGGGGGGATACAGGGGGCTGGTGGCTACACCTTC. Encoded protein: CASGGIQGAGGYTF. This chain connects TRBV12-3 or TRBV12-4 to TRBJ1-2, with 9 nucleotides matching TRBD1. J lost 7 bases, V lost 8 bases, and 11 bases had no gene match. CDR3 size: 14 residues.

The CDR3 nucleotides read TGTGCCAGCAGTAACAGGGGGGTGAACACCGGGGAGCTGTTTTTT. Its protein product is CASSNRGVNTGELFF. The rearrangement joins TRBV27 to TRBJ2-2; 8 bases are shared with TRBD1. Germline-derived CDR1 and CDR2 are MNHEY and SMNVEV (reference sequence). The CDR3 sequence is 15 residues long. V lost 5 bases, J lost 1 base, and 3 bases stayed unmatched.

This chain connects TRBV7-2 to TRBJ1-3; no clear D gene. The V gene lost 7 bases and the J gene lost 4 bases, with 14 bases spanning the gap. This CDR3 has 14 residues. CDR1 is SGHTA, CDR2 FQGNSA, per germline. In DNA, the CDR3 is TGTGCCAGCACCAAAAGCCGCGCGGGAAACACCATATATTTT. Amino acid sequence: CASTKSRAGNTIYF.

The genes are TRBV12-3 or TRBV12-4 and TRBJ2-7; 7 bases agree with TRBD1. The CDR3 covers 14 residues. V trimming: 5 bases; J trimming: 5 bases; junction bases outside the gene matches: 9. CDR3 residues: CASSPPDRAHEQYF. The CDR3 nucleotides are TGTGCCAGCAGTCCCCCCGACAGGGCCCACGAGCAGTACTTC.